Below are 10 T cell receptor beta chains sequenced from a single sample in a study of blood T cell repertoires in COVID-19 (dated by TCRdb to 2018 to 2021). The library was prepared using the immunoSEQ multiplex PCR assay. Entries here come from immuneACCESS through TCRdb and include only in-frame sequences with V and J called. Some clones fail to appear in such tables; in the studies checked, an unresolved V gene covers under half of the shortfall, and the cause of the remainder is unknown. The sample table shows 100,000 to 150,000 clones, and approximately 86% are seen once. The top ten clonotypes cover about 2.5% of the sample. Material for sequencing was PBMCs or T cells enriched from blood (not recorded which). The source is a woman aged 45-65 years who had recovered from COVID-19.

The CDR3: CASSQDLGMNTEAFF. CDR3 coding DNA: TGTGCCAGCAGCCAAGATCTGGGCATGAACACTGAAGCTTTCTTT. V gene TRBV14 combines with J gene TRBJ1-1; no firm D call. V was pared by 0 bases and J by 0 bases, with 8 bases between. The CDR3 loop spans 15 amino acids. Germline V gene data show CDR1 as SGHDN and CDR2 as FVKESK.

This chain connects TRBV19 to TRBJ2-3; 12 nucleotides align to TRBD2. Per germline, CDR1 LNHDA and CDR2 SQIVND (reference sequence). The J segment lost 0 bases and the V segment lost 5 bases, leaving 6 bases of the junction unmatched. The CDR3 spans 17 residues. For the CDR3, the DNA is TGTGCCAGTAGTCTCTGGACTAGCGGGGAGAGCACAGATACGCAGTATTTT. Protein sequence: CASSLWTSGESTDTQYF.

V gene TRBV11-2 combines with J gene TRBJ1-6, with TRBD1 identical over 9 bases. After removal of 5 bases from V and 9 bases from J, the junction contained 5 bases not matched to a gene. In germline, CDR1 is SGHAT, CDR2 FQNNGV. This CDR3 is 14 amino acids long. The CDR3 nucleotides read TGTGCCAGCAGCCGTGACAGGGGGGGTTCACCCCTCCACTTT. It yields the protein CASSRDRGGSPLHF.

CDR3 region: CASRDTPNTEAFF. Written as DNA, the CDR3 is TGTGCCAGCCGGGACACACCGAACACTGAAGCTTTCTTT. This sequence joins TRBV7-2 and TRBJ1-1, with D tentatively TRBD1 (6 bases). The germline V gene encodes CDR1 SGHTA and CDR2 FQGNSA. V shed 8 bases and J shed 1 base, with 11 bases lying between them. The CDR3 has 13 residues.

The chain is built from TRBV7-9 and TRBJ2-1, with TRBD1 identical over 7 bases. The CDR3 is 14 amino acids. With V trimmed by 2 bases and J by 5 bases, 3 bases remained unmatched. Germline V gene sequence: CDR1 SEHNR, CDR2 FQNEAQ (reference sequence). The DNA for the CDR3 is TGTGCCAGCAGCTTATCGGGACAGAACAATGAGCAGTTCTTC. This gives the protein CASSLSGQNNEQFF. The full variable domain, in which reference TRBV7-9 and TRBJ2-1 provide the parts outside the CDR3, is DTGVSQNPRHKITKRGQNVTFRCDPISEHNRLYWYRQTLGQGPEFLTYFQNEAQLEKSRLLSDRFSAERPKGSFSTLEIQRTEQGDSAMYLCASSLSGQNNEQFFGPGTRLTVL.

This chain connects TRBV5-6 to TRBJ1-2; D not resolved. V was shortened by 5 bases and J by 2 bases, with 10 bases between the two germline ends. Germline loops: CDR1 SGHDT, CDR2 YYEEEE. The CDR3 loop spans 13 amino acids. The DNA for the CDR3 is TGTGCCAGCAGGACACTAGTAAACTATGGCTACACCTTC. Encoded protein: CASRTLVNYGYTF.

The chain links TRBV19 to TRBJ1-2, with D perhaps TRBD1 (6 bases). The CDR3 extends over 13 amino acids. CDR1 is LNHDA and CDR2 is SQIVND in the germline V gene (reference sequence). V lost 3 bases and J 4 bases, leaving 9 bases between the germline ends. The DNA of the CDR3 is TGTGCCAGTAGTATTCAGGGGTTCTATGGCTACACCTTC. Its protein is CASSIQGFYGYTF.

This clone was found once. The rearrangement uses TRBV12-3 or TRBV12-4 and TRBJ1-1, with D uncertain. V lost 0 bases, J lost 4 bases, and 6 bases lay in between. This CDR3 region has 13 residues. CDR3 in amino acids: CASSLAAVTEAFF. The CDR3 DNA is TGTGCCAGCAGTTTAGCGGCCGTCACTGAAGCTTTCTTT.

This clone has more than one count but fewer than ten. This chain connects TRBV2 to TRBJ1-1; D is unclear. With 2 bases removed from V and 0 bases from J, the gap between germline ends came to 10 bases. Germline V gene lookup returns CDR1 SNHLY and CDR2 FYNNEI. This CDR3 contains 15 residues. CDR3: CASSEQPVMNTEAFF. CDR3 in DNA: TGTGCCAGCAGTGAACAACCAGTCATGAACACTGAAGCTTTCTTT.

V is TRBV7-2 and J is TRBJ2-4, with 8 bases that match TRBD2. CDR1 SGHTA and CDR2 FQGNSA come from the germline V gene. This CDR3 contains 14 residues. J was trimmed by 6 bases and V by 4 bases; bases with no gene match: 5. CDR3 sequence (DNA): TGTGCCAGCAGCTCCGGGCTAGCGGGAAACATTCAGTACTTC. Protein sequence: CASSSGLAGNIQYF.